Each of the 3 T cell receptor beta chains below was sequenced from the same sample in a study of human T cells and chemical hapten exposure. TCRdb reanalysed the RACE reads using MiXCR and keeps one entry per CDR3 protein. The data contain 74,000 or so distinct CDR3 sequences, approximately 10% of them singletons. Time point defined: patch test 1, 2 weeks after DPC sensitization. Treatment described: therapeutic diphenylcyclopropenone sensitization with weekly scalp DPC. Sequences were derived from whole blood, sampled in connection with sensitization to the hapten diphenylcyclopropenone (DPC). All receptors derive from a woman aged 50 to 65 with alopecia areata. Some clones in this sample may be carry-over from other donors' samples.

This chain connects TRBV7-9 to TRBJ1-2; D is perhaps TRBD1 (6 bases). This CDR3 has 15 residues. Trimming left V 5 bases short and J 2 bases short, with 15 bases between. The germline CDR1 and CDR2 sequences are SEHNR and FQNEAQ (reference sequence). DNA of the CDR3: TGTGCCAGCAGCCCCGGGGGCCTAGAAAACTATGGCTACACCTTC. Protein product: CASSPGGLENYGYTF.

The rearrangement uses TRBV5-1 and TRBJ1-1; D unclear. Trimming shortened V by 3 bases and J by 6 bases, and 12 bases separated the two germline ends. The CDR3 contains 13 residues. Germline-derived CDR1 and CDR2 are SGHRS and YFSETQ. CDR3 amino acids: CASSSPGRAEAFF. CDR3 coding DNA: TGCGCCAGCAGCTCGCCCGGCAGAGCTGAAGCTTTCTTT.

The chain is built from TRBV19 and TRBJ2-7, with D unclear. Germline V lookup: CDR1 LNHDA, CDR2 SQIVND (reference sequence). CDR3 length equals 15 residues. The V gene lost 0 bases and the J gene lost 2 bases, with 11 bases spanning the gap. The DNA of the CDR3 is TGTGCCAGTAGTATAGAGCCAGGTTCTCCCTACGAGCAGTACTTC. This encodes CASSIEPGSPYEQYF.